This T cell receptor beta chain was recovered during a study of a mutant IDH1 vaccine in newly diagnosed glioma. Study as a whole: With temozolomide cycles, or 4-6 weeks after radiotherapy alone, vaccination was started.

Regarding time point: week 35, safety follow-up. Vaccine doses each comprised 300 ug of mutant IDH1 20-mer peptide, with topical imiquimod. The V end was cut by 5 bases, the J end by 5 bases, with 12 bases between. Germline V lookup: CDR1 MNHEY, CDR2 SMNVEV (reference sequence). The CDR3 length is 13 residues. Generated by immunoSEQ multiplex PCR, the TCRdb table keeps only in-frame clones and is missing some. The sample lists more than 45,000 clones; around nine tenths were seen once. This clone was counted a few times. Its antigen is as yet unknown. The sample in question was PBMCs, obtained from a glioma patient whose treatment included an IDH1 peptide vaccine. This TCR was sampled from a woman in her 40s with glioma. The rearrangement joins TRBV27 to TRBJ1-1, with no clear D. The CDR3 protein is CASSLTEETEAFF. CDR3 sequence (DNA): TGTGCCAGCAGTCTAACGGAAGAAACTGAAGCTTTCTTT.